The 25 T cell receptor beta chains reported below all come from one sample, sequenced in a study of blood T cell repertoires in COVID-19. Sequencing was performed with immunoSEQ multiplex PCR; in TCRdb, only in-frame clones are kept and a portion is missing. The profile shows about 80,000 clones, more than 80% of them singletons. The specimen sequenced was peripheral blood. The receptors derive from a woman of 80 years or more with acute or convalescent COVID-19.

The J gene is TRBJ1-4, the V gene TRBV4-1; D not resolved. This CDR3 comprises 15 residues. Germline values: CDR1 MGHRA, CDR2 YSYEKL. Trimming took off 0 bases at V and 5 bases at J, with 10 bases between the two ends. The CDR3 nucleotides read TGCGCCAGCAGCCAAGATCCACAGACGAATGAAAAACTGTTTTTT. Translated: CASSQDPQTNEKLFF.

The chain uses TRBV2 and TRBJ2-1, with D perhaps TRBD2 (7 bases). Germline V gene sequence: CDR1 SNHLY, CDR2 FYNNEI. Trimming cost V 7 bases and J 2 bases, with 15 bases left between them. This CDR3 comprises 15 residues. CDR3 sequence (DNA): TGTGCCAGCACCCGGGGGGCAGGAGCCTACAATGAGCAGTTCTTC. It translates to CASTRGAGAYNEQFF.

The V call is TRBV5-1, the J call TRBJ2-5, with D possibly being TRBD2 (6 bases). V lost 4 bases and J 4 bases, leaving 14 bases between the germline ends. The CDR3 has 14 amino acids. Per the germline V gene, CDR1 is SGHRS and CDR2 is YFSETQ. The CDR3 bases are TGCGCCAGCAGCCCCCTAGGCGGGGCAGAGACCCAGTACTTC. Translated: CASSPLGGAETQYF.

The rearrangement joins TRBV11-2 to TRBJ1-1, with D possibly matching TRBD1 (6 bases). Trimming removed 4 bases at V and 0 bases at J, with 18 bases between. The germline gives CDR1 SGHAT, CDR2 FQNNGV. This CDR3 spans 17 amino acids. The DNA for the CDR3 is TGTGCCAGCAGCTCTCGGACAGCGCTTGGGATGAACACTGAAGCTTTCTTT. This codes for CASSSRTALGMNTEAFF.

V and J are TRBV5-4 and TRBJ2-5; TRBD1 matches 7 bases. The CDR3 is 15 amino acids. The ends lost 0 bases at V and 6 bases at J; junction bases unmatched: 8. Looked up from germline, CDR1 is SGHNT and CDR2 is YYREEE (reference sequence). The CDR3 DNA is TGTGCCAGCAGCTTGGCGGGACAGCTGGGGAAGACCCAGTACTTC. Residues: CASSLAGQLGKTQYF.

The V call is TRBV6-5, the J call TRBJ2-2; 13 bases agree with TRBD2. This CDR3 spans 16 amino acids. V was pared by 0 bases and J by 5 bases, with 0 bases of the junction left unmatched. Germline V gene lookup returns CDR1 MNHEY and CDR2 SVGAGI. CDR3 nucleotide sequence: TGTGCCAGCAGTTACTCGACTAGCGGGGGGACCGGGGAGCTGTTTTTT. This codes for CASSYSTSGGTGELFF.

The CDR3 here is CASSSAGTGFTGELFF. The DNA of the CDR3 is TGTGCCAGCTCATCAGCCGGGACAGGGTTCACCGGGGAGCTGTTTTTT. V gene TRBV18 combines with J gene TRBJ2-2, with TRBD1 identical over 9 bases. CDR3 size: 16 residues. Germline-derived CDR1 and CDR2 are KGHSH and LQKENI. The V segment lost 5 bases and the J segment 4 bases; nucleotides outside the gene matches: 8.

This clone was detected only once. One end of the junction is discordant with germline, which a read error may explain. The chain couples TRBV3-1 (or the pseudogene TRBV3-2) to TRBJ2-7, with D perhaps matching TRBD1 (6 bases). CDR3 length: 15 amino acids. The germline CDR1 and CDR2 sequences are LGHDT and YNNKEL (reference sequence). CDR3: CASSQDATGSNEQYF. CDR3 in DNA: TGTGCCAGCAGCCAAGACGCGACAGGCTCCAACGAGCAGTACTTC.

This rearrangement joins TRBV19 to TRBJ1-2, with 9 bases matching TRBD1. With V trimmed by 9 bases and J by 1 base, 6 bases remained unmatched. Per the germline V gene, CDR1 is LNHDA and CDR2 is SQIVND (reference sequence). This CDR3 comprises 14 residues. DNA of the CDR3: TGTGCCAGCCAGAAGACAGGGGGTAACTATGGCTACACCTTC. This gives the protein CASQKTGGNYGYTF.

V usage is TRBV5-8 and J usage is TRBJ1-1, with D possibly being TRBD1 (6 bases). The CDR3 has 14 residues. Trimming removed 7 bases at V and 1 base at J, with 14 bases between. From germline, CDR1 is SGHTS and CDR2 YDEGEE. The CDR3 bases are TGTGCCAGCTCTACCGGACAGCGGAACACTGAAGCTTTCTTT. It translates to CASSTGQRNTEAFF.

This chain connects TRBV19 to TRBJ1-2, with 8 bases fitting TRBD1. This CDR3 has 16 residues. Trimming cost V 4 bases and J 5 bases; bases outside gene matches: 12. Germline V gene lookup returns CDR1 LNHDA and CDR2 SQIVND (reference sequence). CDR3: CASSTQRETGVYGYTF. Here the CDR3 DNA reads TGTGCCAGTAGTACCCAGAGAGAGACAGGGGTTTATGGCTACACCTTC. The whole variable domain, remainder taken from reference TRBV19 and TRBJ1-2, is DGGITQSPKYLFRKEGQNVTLSCEQNLNHDAMYWYRQDPGQGLRLIYYSQIVNDFQKGDIAEGYSVSREKKESFPLTVTSAQKNPTAFYLCASSTQRETGVYGYTFGSGTRLTVV.

This clone was recorded a few times. The chain has TRBV24-1 and TRBJ1-4; tentatively, D is TRBD1 (5 bases). The CDR3 loop spans 14 amino acids. Germline V lookup: CDR1 KGHDR, CDR2 SFDVKD. Trimming pared 4 bases from V and 6 bases from J, leaving 11 bases between. DNA for the CDR3: TGTGCCACCAGTGAGGGGGGGATCCATGAAAAACTGTTTTTT. Translated, it gives CATSEGGIHEKLFF.

CDR3 protein: CASRDRDQPQHF. CDR3 nucleotide sequence: TGTGCCAGCAGGGACAGGGACCAGCCCCAGCATTTT. The genes are TRBV25-1 and TRBJ1-5; TRBD1 matches 8 bases. The germline V gene encodes CDR1 MGHDK and CDR2 SYGVNS. The junction had 2 bases not matched to a gene; V was cut back by 6 bases and J by 7 bases. The CDR3 consists of 12 residues.

V usage is TRBV2 and J usage is TRBJ2-7; 12 bases align to TRBD2. V gave up 5 bases and J gave up 2 bases; unmatched junction bases: 4. Looked up from germline, CDR1 is SNHLY and CDR2 is FYNNEI. This CDR3 has 15 residues. CDR3: CASSPTSGGPYEQYF. The CDR3 coding sequence is TGTGCCAGCAGTCCTACTAGCGGGGGGCCCTACGAGCAGTACTTC.

The count of this clone is one. The V gene is TRBV29-1, the J gene TRBJ2-7; D not resolved. CDR1 and CDR2 from the germline V gene are SQVTM and ANQGSEA. Trimming pared 5 bases from V and 3 bases from J, leaving 8 bases between. The CDR3 runs to 11 residues. The CDR3 region is CSVSAGYEQYF. The CDR3 DNA is TGCAGCGTTTCTGCAGGCTACGAGCAGTACTTC.

This clone was counted a few times. The V and J genes are TRBV6-5 and TRBJ2-7; possible D gene TRBD2, 5 bases. Germline assignment: CDR1 MNHEY and CDR2 SVGAGI. CDR3 length: 12 amino acids. V was shortened by 6 bases and J by 1 base, with 7 bases between the two germline ends. The CDR3 reads CASRRDSYEQYF. The CDR3 bases are TGTGCCAGCAGGAGGGATTCCTACGAGCAGTACTTC.

The CDR3 sequence is CASSQGGTADEKLFF. As DNA, the CDR3 is TGTGCCAGCAGTCAAGGCGGGACGGCAGATGAAAAACTGTTTTTT. The V gene is TRBV28, the J gene TRBJ1-4; D may be TRBD1 (5 bases). V lost 5 bases and J lost 6, with 16 bases in between. From germline, CDR1 is MDHEN and CDR2 SYDVKM. The CDR3 consists of 15 residues.

DNA for the CDR3: TGTGCCAGCAGCCAACTAACCGCCTACGAGCAGTACTTC. Translated, it gives CASSQLTAYEQYF. V usage is TRBV3-1 (or the pseudogene TRBV3-2) and J usage is TRBJ2-7; D uncertain. V was cut by 2 bases and J by 2 bases, with 7 bases left in between. The CDR3 has 13 amino acids. Germline loops: CDR1 LGHDT, CDR2 YNNKEL (reference sequence).

The V gene is TRBV7-9, the J gene TRBJ2-2; possibly TRBD1 for D (6 bases). The CDR3 runs to 17 residues. Between the trimmed V and J ends, which lost 8 bases and 6 bases, there was a span of 25 bases. Germline V CDR1 and CDR2: SEHNR, FQNEAQ (reference sequence). In DNA form, the CDR3 reads TGTGCCAGCGCAGAACAGGGATCTGGCCTTGGGGCCGGGGAGCTGTTTTTT. Translation gives CASAEQGSGLGAGELFF.

This chain links TRBV29-1 with TRBJ2-7, with TRBD2 as a possible D gene (7 bases). The CDR3 sequence is 13 residues long. Germline CDR1 and CDR2: SQVTM and ANQGSEA. Deletions cut 6 bases from V and 0 bases from J, with 12 bases between. The CDR3 DNA reads TGCAGCGTGGGGGGGGCGGCCTCCTACGAGCAGTACTTC. Residues: CSVGGAASYEQYF.

This rearrangement joins TRBV5-1 to TRBJ1-3; 8 bases map to TRBD1. The CDR3 length is 14 residues. Trimming removed 2 bases from V and 8 bases from J; junction bases left unmatched: 6. Germline loops: CDR1 SGHRS, CDR2 YFSETQ. The CDR3 DNA follows: TGCGCCAGCAGCTTCCTGCAGGGGGCTCACACCATATATTTT. Protein product: CASSFLQGAHTIYF. The full variable domain, completed using reference TRBV5-1 and TRBJ1-3, is KAGVTQTPRYLIKTRGQQVTLSCSPISGHRSVSWYQQTPGQGLQFLFEYFSETQRNKGNFPGRFSGRQFSNSRSEMNVSTLELGDSALYLCASSFLQGAHTIYFGEGSWLTVV.

This clone was recorded a few times. This sequence joins TRBV19 and TRBJ1-2; 7 bases are a match to TRBD1. Germline V gene data show CDR1 as LNHDA and CDR2 as SQIVND (reference sequence). V lost 5 bases, J lost 7 bases, and 7 bases stayed unmatched. The CDR3 has 13 residues. The CDR3 spells CASSGGGGGGYTF. CDR3 in DNA: TGTGCCAGTAGTGGAGGAGGGGGCGGTGGCTACACCTTC.

This clone was detected once. This chain links TRBV3-1 (or the pseudogene TRBV3-2) with TRBJ2-1; the D gene is possibly TRBD2 (5 bases). This CDR3 is built from 15 residues. Germline CDR1 is LGHDT and CDR2 is YNNKEL (reference sequence). V lost 4 bases and J 1 base, leaving 11 bases between the germline ends. CDR3 region: CASSRGSRSYNEQFF. CDR3 sequence (DNA): TGTGCCAGCAGCCGTGGGAGTAGGTCCTACAATGAGCAGTTCTTC.

The CDR3 DNA sequence: TGTGCCAGCAGCTTTAGCGGGGGGGCCTCGACAGATACGCAGTATTTT. Encoded protein: CASSFSGGASTDTQYF. The chain carries TRBV7-2 and TRBJ2-3, with 11 bases identical to TRBD2. The CDR3 totals 16 residues. Trimming at V came to 3 bases and at J to 3 bases, leaving 5 bases not matched to a gene. Germline CDR1 reads SGHTA; CDR2 reads FQGNSA.

The genes are TRBV19 and TRBJ1-6, with 9 bases fitting TRBD1. CDR1 and CDR2 (germline): LNHDA, SQIVND (reference sequence). Germline trimming cut 5 bases from V and 10 bases from J; bases unmatched to any gene: 18. The CDR3 length is 18 residues. The CDR3 protein is CASSPITGGGLSRSPLHF. DNA for the CDR3: TGTGCCAGTAGTCCAATAACAGGGGGCGGACTCTCTCGCTCACCCCTCCACTTT.